The clone carrying this T cell receptor (beta chain) was seen more than once but under ten times. No antigen is known for it. CDR3 length equals 14 residues. CDR1 is WNHNN, CDR2 SYGVQD, per germline (reference sequence). V shed 6 bases and J shed 3 bases, with 11 bases lying between them. This entry belongs to a study of T cells in Graves' hyperthyroidism and ophthalmopathy. Whole-study results and caveats: Most thyroid clonotypes expanded above 0.001 were also detected in blood. A 13 V-J model separated ophthalmopathy from stable hyperthyroidism.

Regions amplified from RNA transcripts were the TCR beta CDR3 regions. HTBI primers were employed in a first-round RT-PCR of the TCR CDR3. Via MiXCR, TCRdb re-called the multiplex PCR reads, giving one row per CDR3 protein. The table has 480,000 or so distinct CDR3 sequences, 40% to 55% seen once. Uncontrolled infection, other autoimmune disease, pregnancy or lactation disqualified patients from enrolment. The receptor was derived from an adult woman with Graves' disease, either hyperthyroidism or ophthalmopathy (not recorded which). Sequencing was carried out using peripheral blood or thyroid tissue (not recorded which). The chain carries TRBV10-1 and TRBJ2-2, with no clear D. The CDR3 spells CASRSQKHTGELFF. The CDR3 DNA reads TGCGCCAGCAGGTCTCAGAAACACACCGGGGAGCTGTTTTTT.